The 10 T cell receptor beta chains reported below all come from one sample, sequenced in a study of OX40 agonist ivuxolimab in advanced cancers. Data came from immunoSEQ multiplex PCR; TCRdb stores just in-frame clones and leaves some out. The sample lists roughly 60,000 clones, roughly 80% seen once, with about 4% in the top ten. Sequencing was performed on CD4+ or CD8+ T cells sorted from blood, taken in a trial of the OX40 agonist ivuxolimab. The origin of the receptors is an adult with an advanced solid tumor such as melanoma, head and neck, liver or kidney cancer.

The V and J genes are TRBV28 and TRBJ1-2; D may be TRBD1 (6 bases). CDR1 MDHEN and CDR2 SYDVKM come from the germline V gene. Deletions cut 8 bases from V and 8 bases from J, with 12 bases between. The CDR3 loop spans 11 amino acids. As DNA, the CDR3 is TGTGCCAGCCAACAGGGAGGAGGCTACACCTTC. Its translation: CASQQGGGYTF.

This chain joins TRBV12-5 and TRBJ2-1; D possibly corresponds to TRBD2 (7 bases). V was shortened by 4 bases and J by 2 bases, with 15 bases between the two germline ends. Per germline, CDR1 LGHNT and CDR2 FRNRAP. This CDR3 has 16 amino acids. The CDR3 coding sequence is TGTGCTAGTGGTTCGGGGGCTAGCGGACCCTACAATGAGCAGTTCTTC. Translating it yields CASGSGASGPYNEQFF.

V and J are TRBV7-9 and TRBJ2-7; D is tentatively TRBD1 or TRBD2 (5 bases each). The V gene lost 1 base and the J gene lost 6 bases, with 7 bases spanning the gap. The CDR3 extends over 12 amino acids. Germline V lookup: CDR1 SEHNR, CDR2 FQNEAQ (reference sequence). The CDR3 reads CASSLGGSEQYF. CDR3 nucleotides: TGTGCCAGCAGCTTAGGGGGGTCCGAGCAGTACTTC.

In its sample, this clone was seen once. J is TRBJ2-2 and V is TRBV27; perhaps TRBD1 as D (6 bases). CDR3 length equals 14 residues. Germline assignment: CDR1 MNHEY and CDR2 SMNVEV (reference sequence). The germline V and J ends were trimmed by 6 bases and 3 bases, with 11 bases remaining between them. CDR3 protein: CASRQGPYTGELFF. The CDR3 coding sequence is TGTGCCAGCAGACAGGGACCTTACACCGGGGAGCTGTTTTTT.

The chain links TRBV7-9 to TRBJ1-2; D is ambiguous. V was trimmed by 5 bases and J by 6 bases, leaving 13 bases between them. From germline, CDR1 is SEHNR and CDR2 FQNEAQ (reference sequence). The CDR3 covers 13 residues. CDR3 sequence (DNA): TGTGCCAGCAGCCCCCCCCTTGGGGATGGCTACACCTTC. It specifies CASSPPLGDGYTF.

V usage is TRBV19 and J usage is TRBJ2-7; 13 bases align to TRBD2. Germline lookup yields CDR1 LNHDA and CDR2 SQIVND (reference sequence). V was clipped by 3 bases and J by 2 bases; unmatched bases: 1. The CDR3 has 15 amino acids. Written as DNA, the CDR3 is TGTGCCAGTAGTATCGGACTAGCGGGAGCCTACGAGCAGTACTTC. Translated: CASSIGLAGAYEQYF.

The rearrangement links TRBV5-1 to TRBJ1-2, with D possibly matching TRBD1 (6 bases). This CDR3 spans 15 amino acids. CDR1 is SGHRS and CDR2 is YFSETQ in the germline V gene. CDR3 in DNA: TGCCGCAAGGGGCACACAGGGCCACCTAACTATGGCTACACCTTC. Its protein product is CRKGHTGPPNYGYTF. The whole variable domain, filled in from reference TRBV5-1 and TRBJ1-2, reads KAGVTQTPRYLIKTRGQQVTLSCSPISGHRSVSWYQQTPGQGLQFLFEYFSETQRNKGNFPGRFSGRQFSNSRSEMNVSTLELGDSALYLCRKGHTGPPNYGYTFGSGTRLTVV.

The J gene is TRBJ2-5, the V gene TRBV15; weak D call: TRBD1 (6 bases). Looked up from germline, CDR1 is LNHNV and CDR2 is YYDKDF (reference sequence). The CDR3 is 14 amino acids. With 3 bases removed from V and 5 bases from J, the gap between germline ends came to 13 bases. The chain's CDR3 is CATSRDRTEETQYF. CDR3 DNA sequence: TGTGCCACCAGCAGGGACCGGACAGAGGAGACCCAGTACTTC.

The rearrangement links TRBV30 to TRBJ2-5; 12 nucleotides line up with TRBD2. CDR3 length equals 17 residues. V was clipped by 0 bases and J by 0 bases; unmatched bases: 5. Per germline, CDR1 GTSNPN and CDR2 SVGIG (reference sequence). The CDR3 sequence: CAWSVQTSGRYQETQYF. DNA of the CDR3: TGTGCCTGGAGTGTACAGACTAGCGGGAGATACCAAGAGACCCAGTACTTC.

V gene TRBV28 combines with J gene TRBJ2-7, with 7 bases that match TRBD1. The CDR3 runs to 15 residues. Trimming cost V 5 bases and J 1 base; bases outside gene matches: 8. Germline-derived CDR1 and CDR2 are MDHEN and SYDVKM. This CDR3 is CASSLRQGVSYEQYF. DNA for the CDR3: TGTGCCAGCAGTCTAAGACAGGGTGTTTCCTACGAGCAGTACTTC.